The 9 T cell receptor beta chains below come from one sample, sequenced in a study of blood T cell repertoires in COVID-19. Sequenced by immunoSEQ multiplex PCR; TCRdb stores in-frame clones only, minus some. The table includes hundreds of thousands of clones, approximately 90% detected once. Material: PBMCs or T cells enriched from blood (not recorded which). The receptors here all came from a man younger than 45 who had recovered from COVID-19.

This clone was detected only once. The CDR3 reads CASSLTGSGNTIYF. The CDR3, as DNA: TGTGCCAGCAGCCTGACAGGATCCGGAAACACCATATATTTT. The rearrangement links TRBV3-1 (or the pseudogene TRBV3-2) to TRBJ1-3; tentatively, D is TRBD1 (6 bases). CDR1 is LGHDT and CDR2 is YNNKEL in the germline V gene (reference sequence). The CDR3 consists of 14 residues. Trimming left V 4 bases short and J 4 bases short, with 11 bases between.

The rearrangement uses TRBV7-6 and TRBJ1-4, with 7 bases aligning to TRBD1. Germline-derived CDR1 and CDR2 are SGHVS and FNYEAQ. The CDR3 has 16 residues. Losses at the gene ends were 5 bases for V and 0 bases for J; bases not matched to a gene: 6. The CDR3 DNA reads TGTGCCAGCAGCCAGGACAGGTTCCCAACTAATGAAAAACTGTTTTTT. Its translation: CASSQDRFPTNEKLFF.

V is TRBV27 and J is TRBJ1-2; D ambiguous. Trimming cost V 6 bases and J 1 base, with 15 bases left between them. This CDR3 spans 15 amino acids. From germline, CDR1 is MNHEY and CDR2 SMNVEV (reference sequence). CDR3 nucleotide sequence: TGTGCCAGCAGCCGTGTAACGGGGAATAACTATGGCTACACCTTC. Residues: CASSRVTGNNYGYTF.

The chain has TRBV12-3 or TRBV12-4 and TRBJ2-7; D might be TRBD2 (5 bases). This CDR3 contains 13 residues. V gave up 1 base and J gave up 1 base, with 5 bases separating them. This CDR3 reads CASSLGGSYEQYF. Written as DNA, the CDR3 is TGTGCCAGCAGTTTAGGAGGGTCCTACGAGCAGTACTTC.

The gene calls are TRBV24-1 and TRBJ2-1, with 9 bases lining up with TRBD1. The CDR3 length is 15 residues. V shed 7 bases, J shed 7 bases, and the junction held 10 bases outside the gene matches. Germline CDR1 is KGHDR and CDR2 is SFDVKD. CDR3 sequence (DNA): TGTGCCACCAGGACGACAGGGGGTGGGTGGAATGAGCAGTTCTTC. Translation gives CATRTTGGGWNEQFF.

V and J are TRBV12-3 or TRBV12-4 and TRBJ1-1; D uncertain. The CDR3 covers 13 residues. Trimming removed 6 bases at V and 1 base at J, with 9 bases between. CDR3 protein: CASSLLRNTEAFF. CDR3 coding DNA: TGTGCCAGCAGCTTACTCAGGAACACTGAAGCTTTCTTT.

This chain uses TRBV24-1 with TRBJ2-3; D unresolved. Per germline, CDR1 KGHDR and CDR2 SFDVKD. Trimming stripped 2 bases from V and 6 bases from J, with 5 bases between. The CDR3 consists of 12 residues. CDR3 sequence: CATSDSADTQYF. DNA for the CDR3: TGTGCCACCAGTGATTCCGCGGATACGCAGTATTTT.

This clone occurred a few times. This chain connects TRBV4-1 to TRBJ2-7, with 7 bases aligning to TRBD2. Germline values: CDR1 MGHRA, CDR2 YSYEKL. J gave up 3 bases and V 3 bases, and 2 bases lay outside the gene matches. CDR3 length: 13 residues. CDR3 bases: TGCGCCAGCAGCCAGTGGGAGGGCTACGAGCAGTACTTC. Translated, it gives CASSQWEGYEQYF.

This chain uses TRBV2 with TRBJ2-2; possibly TRBD2 for D (5 bases). The V and J ends lost 4 bases and 3 bases respectively, with 6 bases between them. The length of the CDR3 is 13 residues. Germline CDR1 is SNHLY and CDR2 is FYNNEI. The CDR3 is CASSVRDTGELFF. DNA of the CDR3: TGTGCCAGCAGTGTGCGGGACACCGGGGAGCTGTTTTTT.